Sequencing of this TCR beta chain was carried out in a study of blood T cell repertoires in COVID-19. The wider study: COVID-19 samples from acute and convalescent phases originated in the United States, Italy and Spain. From T cells, B-cell-depleted T cells, or PBMCs came the material, which was cDNA or gDNA.

In germline, CDR1 is KGHSH, CDR2 LQKENI. The ends were cut back, 4 bases at V and 0 bases at J, with 18 bases in the middle. The CDR3 sequence is 18 residues long. Study processing details: From reference gene primer amplification, estimates of nucleated cell counts were derived. Assay used: immunoSEQ multiplex PCR; TCRdb lists only in-frame clones, some missing. V and J calls and clone size are given by that table; D and trimming were obtained from the DNA. The data hold hundreds of thousands of clones, with nearly 90% observed a single time. The rearrangement joins TRBV18 to TRBJ2-2; maybe TRBD2 (6 bases). This receptor was taken from a woman aged 40 to 55 who had recovered from COVID-19. Input material: peripheral blood. In DNA, the CDR3 is TGTGCCAGCTCACAAACATCCGGGGGTACCGCGAACACCGGGGAGCTGTTTTTT. Translating it yields CASSQTSGGTANTGELFF.